The next 23 T cell receptor beta chains were all read from a single sample in a study of T cells after yellow fever vaccination. TCRdb fed the 5' RACE reads into MiXCR, producing one record per CDR3 protein. The repertoire has 70,000 or so distinct CDR3 sequences, approximately 5% of them found once; the top ten carry under 2.5%. Sequencing was performed on CD4+ T cells sorted from PBMCs, taken roughly 15 days after the first yellow fever vaccination. These receptors originate from a man younger than 35 who received the YFV17D yellow fever vaccine.

This clonotype was observed at least ten times. J is TRBJ1-1 and V is TRBV6-6; D uncertain. The CDR3 has 13 residues. V lost 4 bases and J 6 bases, leaving 12 bases between the germline ends. CDR1 and CDR2 (germline): MNHNY, SVGAGI (reference sequence). The CDR3 spells CASSSRGGAEAFF. The CDR3 DNA sequence: TGTGCCAGCAGTTCTCGGGGTGGCGCTGAAGCTTTCTTT.

This clonotype was seen ten or more times. DNA for the CDR3: TGTGCCAGCAGCTTAGCGGGACTGCTCGGTTCCCAGTACTTC. Translated: CASSLAGLLGSQYF. The chain couples TRBV7-2 to TRBJ2-5, with a tentative D call TRBD2 (6 bases). Trimming shortened V by 0 bases and J by 9 bases, and 14 bases separated the two germline ends. The CDR3 is 14 residues long. Germline values: CDR1 SGHTA, CDR2 FQGNSA.

This clonotype was observed many times. The rearrangement uses TRBV10-3 and TRBJ1-6; D gene ambiguous. Germline V gene data show CDR1 as ENHRY and CDR2 as SYGVKD. Trimming stripped 8 bases from V and 7 bases from J, with 9 bases between. The CDR3 extends over 12 amino acids. The CDR3 region has the DNA TGTGCCATCGGTGCCGGCAATTCACCCCTCCACTTT. This translates into CAIGAGNSPLHF.

This clonotype came up many times. The chain links TRBV12-3 or TRBV12-4 to TRBJ1-5, with 9 bases matching TRBD1. V shed 5 bases, J shed 7 bases, and the junction held 12 bases outside the gene matches. CDR3 length: 16 residues. The CDR3 loop reads CASSPTDRGVGQPQHF. The CDR3 bases are TGTGCCAGCAGTCCGACGGACAGGGGAGTGGGGCAGCCCCAGCATTTT.

This clonotype was seen ten or more times. The CDR3 DNA sequence: TGCAGTGGCCCTTCGGCCCGGCCCACAGATACGCAGTATTTT. Encoded protein: CSGPSARPTDTQYF. The chain couples TRBV20-1 to TRBJ2-3; D call uncertain. Germline values: CDR1 DFQATT, CDR2 SNEGSKA (reference sequence). The CDR3 is 14 residues long. V shed 7 bases and J shed 2 bases, with 16 bases lying between them.

Many counts were recorded for this clonotype. This chain joins TRBV29-1 and TRBJ2-5, with TRBD1 as a possible D gene (7 bases). The CDR3 totals 12 residues. The V gene lost 7 bases and the J gene lost 2 bases, with 11 bases spanning the gap. Germline CDR1 reads SQVTM; CDR2 reads ANQGSEA. The CDR3 spells CSGGTDQETQYF. CDR3 coding DNA: TGCAGCGGCGGGACAGATCAAGAGACCCAGTACTTC. The full variable domain, with the rest looked up from reference TRBV29-1 and TRBJ2-5, is SAVISQKPSRDICQRGTSLTIQCQVDSQVTMMFWYRQQPGQSLTLIATANQGSEATYESGFVIDKFPISRPNLTFSTLTVSNMSPEDSSIYLCSGGTDQETQYFGPGTRLLVL.

This clonotype was seen repeatedly, ten times or more. V gene TRBV10-3 combines with J gene TRBJ2-5; possibly TRBD2 for D (6 bases). There are 14 residues in the CDR3. V was clipped by 0 bases and J by 4 bases, with 9 bases between them. CDR1 is ENHRY, CDR2 SYGVKD, per germline. CDR3 region: CAISESGGVETQYF. The CDR3 DNA is TGTGCCATCAGTGAGTCTGGCGGGGTAGAGACCCAGTACTTC.

This clonotype has at least ten counts. V and J are TRBV7-2 and TRBJ1-5; 8 bases align to TRBD1. Germline CDR1 reads SGHTA; CDR2 reads FQGNSA. This CDR3 comprises 15 residues. V dropped 7 bases and J dropped 0; count of bases not matched to a gene: 5. Here the CDR3 reads CASTGQDHSNQPQHF. CDR3 coding DNA: TGTGCCAGCACGGGACAGGACCATAGCAATCAGCCCCAGCATTTT. The whole variable domain, remainder taken from reference TRBV7-2 and TRBJ1-5, is GAGVSQSPSNKVTEKGKDVELRCDPISGHTALYWYRQSLGQGLEFLIYFQGNSAPDKSGLPSDRFSAERTGGSVSTLTIQRTQQEDSAVYLCASTGQDHSNQPQHFGDGTRLSIL.

This clonotype was seen a few times. The CDR3 nucleotides are TGTGCCAGCAGAACCTTAGCGGGGGGGGTATTCTTC. It is translated as CASRTLAGGVFF. The genes are TRBV12-3 or TRBV12-4 and TRBJ2-1; 11 positions match TRBD2. The V gene end was trimmed by 6 bases and the J gene end by 16 bases; junction bases not matched to a gene: 8. The CDR3 runs 12 residues.

To note about this clonotype: A much larger clone differs by one base, so this may be a read error. V gene TRBV5-5 combines with J gene TRBJ1-1; D not certain. This CDR3 has 12 residues. The V gene's germline CDR1 is SGHKS and CDR2 YYEKEE (reference sequence). The CDR3: CDSSREGTEAFF. CDR3 DNA sequence: TGTGACAGCAGCCGAGAAGGGACTGAAGCTTTCTTT.

Ten or more counts support this clonotype. The genes are TRBV12-3 or TRBV12-4 and TRBJ2-6, with 7 bases matching TRBD1. The CDR3 consists of 17 residues. The trim removed 3 bases at V and 1 base at J, leaving 6 bases unmatched. This chain's CDR3 is CASSLTGQISGANVLTF. CDR3 DNA sequence: TGTGCCAGCAGTTTGACGGGACAGATTTCTGGGGCCAACGTCCTGACTTTC.

This clonotype was seen ten or more times. The rearrangement joins TRBV7-3 to TRBJ2-3, with a tentative D call TRBD2 (6 bases). Germline V gives CDR1 SGHTA, CDR2 FQGTGA. This CDR3 has 15 amino acids. V lost 4 bases to trimming and J lost 0 bases, with 11 bases between them. CDR3 DNA sequence: TGTGCCAGCAGCTGGAGCGGGTCTAGCACAGATACGCAGTATTTT. Its translation is CASSWSGSSTDTQYF.

This clonotype was picked up many times. J is TRBJ1-1 and V is TRBV12-3 or TRBV12-4; 8 nucleotides line up with TRBD1. The CDR3 is made up of 14 amino acids. V lost 5 bases to trimming and J lost 3 bases; unmatched junction nucleotides: 5. The CDR3 sequence: CASSDRGGDTEAFF. CDR3 DNA sequence: TGTGCCAGCAGTGACAGGGGTGGCGACACTGAAGCTTTCTTT.

This clonotype was observed many times. The chain uses TRBV24-1 and TRBJ2-3; 7 bases are a match to TRBD1. Germline loops: CDR1 KGHDR, CDR2 SFDVKD. The CDR3 has 15 amino acids. The V and J ends lost 3 bases and 5 bases, in that order; junction bases with no gene match: 7. CDR3 sequence (DNA): TGTGCCACCAGTGATCCGGGACAGAGAAGAGATACGCAGTATTTT. It codes for CATSDPGQRRDTQYF.

CDR3 in amino acids: CASSNSGLPTGQPQHF. For the CDR3, the DNA is TGTGCCAGCAGTAATTCGGGACTCCCAACTGGTCAGCCCCAGCATTTT. V is TRBV12-3 or TRBV12-4 and J is TRBJ1-5; possibly TRBD1 for D (5 bases). The CDR3 runs 16 residues. The V and J ends lost 5 bases and 6 bases respectively, with 20 bases between them.

Turning to this clonotype: A read error may explain this, as a much larger clone is one base away. The conserved closing phenylalanine or tryptophan is absent in this CDR3, likely reflecting a read error. The chain couples TRBV18 to TRBJ1-1, with unresolved D. The CDR3 runs 13 residues. Germline V gene lookup returns CDR1 KGHSH and CDR2 LQKENI. Trimming stripped 4 bases from V and 1 base from J, with 7 bases between. CDR3 loop: CASSLGRNTEAFL. CDR3 nucleotides: TGTGCCAGCTCACTTGGACGGAACACTGAAGCTTTCCTT.

Ten or more counts support this clonotype. CDR3 sequence: CASSPLRRTSGGVGTQYF. CDR3 nucleotide sequence: TGTGCCAGCAGCCCCCTCCGCCGAACTAGCGGGGGGGTTGGGACCCAGTACTTC. This chain links TRBV4-2 with TRBJ2-5; 13 bases fit TRBD2. The CDR3 is 18 amino acids. After removal of 4 bases from V and 7 bases from J, the junction contained 15 bases not matched to a gene. Germline lookup yields CDR1 LGHNA and CDR2 YNFKEQ.

In this sample, this clonotype turned up many times. The V call is TRBV12-3 or TRBV12-4, the J call TRBJ1-5, with 7 bases fitting TRBD1. V gave up 3 bases and J gave up 2 bases; unmatched junction bases: 4. The CDR3 has 15 amino acids. CDR3 nucleotide sequence: TGTGCCAGCAGTTTCCAGGGGGAAGGCAATCAGCCCCAGCATTTT. As protein: CASSFQGEGNQPQHF.

V and J are TRBV7-2 and TRBJ1-4, with 7 bases aligning to TRBD1. The V gene end was trimmed by 8 bases and the J gene end by 8 bases; junction bases not matched to a gene: 8. Germline V CDR1 and CDR2: SGHTA, FQGNSA. The CDR3 totals 13 residues. This chain's CDR3 is CASGGQFREKLFF. In nucleotides, the CDR3 is TGTGCCAGCGGGGGACAGTTCCGGGAAAAACTGTTTTTT.

A remark on this clonotype: This may come from a read error, since a much larger clone is one base off. The chain joins TRBV28 to TRBJ2-7; D ambiguous. Trimming left V 7 bases short and J 3 bases short, with 25 bases between. This CDR3 spans 17 amino acids. In germline, CDR1 is MDHEN, CDR2 SYDVKM. This CDR3 is CASNAGWWAPPFYEQYV. CDR3 in DNA: TGTGCCAGCAACGCCGGGTGGTGGGCACCGCCATTCTACGAGCAGTACGTC.

The chain uses TRBV4-2 and TRBJ2-1; 12 bases match TRBD2. CDR3 length equals 20 residues. The junction had 14 bases not matched to a gene; V was cut back by 4 bases and J by 1 base. The germline V gene has CDR1 LGHNA and CDR2 YNFKEQ. CDR3 in DNA: TGTGCCAGCAGCCCAAACCTAGCGGGGGGGCCAGTAAGGTCCTACAATGAGCAGTTCTTC. This codes for CASSPNLAGGPVRSYNEQFF.

The sample holds many counts of this clonotype. CDR3 region: CASSYLGTGYYEQYV. As DNA, the CDR3 is TGTGCCAGCAGCTACCTTGGGACAGGGTACTACGAGCAGTACGTC. The chain links TRBV7-2 to TRBJ2-7, with 9 positions matching TRBD1. Germline CDR1 and CDR2: SGHTA and FQGNSA. V trimming: 4 bases; J trimming: 3 bases; junction bases outside the gene matches: 7. There are 15 residues in the CDR3.

The table lists this clonotype with many counts. This rearrangement joins TRBV5-4 to TRBJ2-3, with D perhaps given as TRBD1 or TRBD2 (5 bases each). The V gene's germline CDR1 is SGHNT and CDR2 YYREEE (reference sequence). Trimming removed 4 bases at V and 3 bases at J, with 9 bases between. The CDR3 sequence is 13 residues long. The CDR3 here is CASSGTQTDTQYF. The CDR3 nucleotides read TGTGCCAGCAGCGGGACCCAGACAGATACGCAGTATTTT.